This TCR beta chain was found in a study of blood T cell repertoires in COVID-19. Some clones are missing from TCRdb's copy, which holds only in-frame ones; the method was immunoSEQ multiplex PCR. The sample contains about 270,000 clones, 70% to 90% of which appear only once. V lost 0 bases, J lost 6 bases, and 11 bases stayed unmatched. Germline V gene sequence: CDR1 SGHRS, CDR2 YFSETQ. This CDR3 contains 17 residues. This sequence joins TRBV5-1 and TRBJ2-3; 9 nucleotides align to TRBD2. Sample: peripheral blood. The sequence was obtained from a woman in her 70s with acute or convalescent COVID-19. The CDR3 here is CASSLEGQRGARDTQYF. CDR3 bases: TGCGCCAGCAGCTTGGAGGGCCAGCGGGGGGCACGGGATACGCAGTATTTT.